This is a list of T cell receptor beta chains from one sample in a study of T cell repertoires in aging, cancer and after chemotherapy. TCRdb redid the calling of the multiplex PCR reads with MiXCR, one entry per CDR3 protein. The table shows under 12,000 distinct CDR3 sequences, with around 42% occurring only once. Sequences were obtained from blood. The receptors were sampled from a human donor in good health. CDR3s include the opening cysteine and the closing phenylalanine or tryptophan. The order of the fields is J gene, D gene, V gene, clone size, CDR3 DNA, CDR3 protein. The D gene is left open where the match is weak. Some rows have no size entry. The others give once, few or many, or a class for an expanded clone.

>TRBJ2-1|TRBD1|TRBV6-1|few
TGTGCCAGCAGGATGACAGGGGGCTTTCGTAATGAGCAGTTCTTC
CASRMTGGFRNEQFF
>TRBJ2-7|TRBD1|TRBV19|few
TGTGCCAGTACCGACAGGGCCTCCCGGGAGCAGTACTTC
CASTDRASREQYF
>TRBJ2-3|-|TRBV12-5|-
TGTGCTAGTGGTTTGGGGGGGCTCGCAGATACGCAGTATTTT
CASGLGGLADTQYF
>TRBJ1-5|-|TRBV19|few
TGTGCCAGTAGTATATGGGCAGATAGCAATCAGCCCCAGCATTTT
CASSIWADSNQPQHF
>TRBJ2-2|TRBD1|TRBV6-1|few
TGTGCCAGCAGGACAGGGGGGGACACCGGGGAGCTGTTTTTT
CASRTGGDTGELFF
>TRBJ2-3|-|TRBV15|few
TGTGCCACCAGCAGTATCTTGGATACGCAGTATTTT
CATSSILDTQYF
>TRBJ1-1|TRBD1|TRBV27|-
TGTGCCAGCATTCCCCAGGGGGGAGGCACTGAAGCTTTCTTT
CASIPQGGGTEAFF
>TRBJ2-5|-|TRBV6-5|-
TGTGCCAGCAGTTACTCTCGAGGTTTAGGAGAGACCCAGTACTTC
CASSYSRGLGETQYF
>TRBJ1-5|-|TRBV19|-
TGTGCCAGTAGTACCCTCGGACAAAGCTTTACTCAGCCCCAGCATTTT
CASSTLGQSFTQPQHF
>TRBJ1-2|TRBD1|TRBV27|once
TGTGCCAGCAGACAGGGGGAAACTAACTATGGCTACACCTTC
CASRQGETNYGYTF
>TRBJ2-1|-|TRBV6-5|-
TGTGCCAGCAGTTACTCGATATATACGGGTGAGCAGTTCTTC
CASSYSIYTGEQFF
>TRBJ1-2|-|TRBV12-3/TRBV12-4|-
TGTGCCAGCAGTTTAGGGACAGCGAAAGGCTACACCTTC
CASSLGTAKGYTF
>TRBJ2-2|-|TRBV20-1|-
TGCAGTGGCAGGGGCAGGGGTGACACCGGGGAGCTGTTTTTT
CSGRGRGDTGELFF
>TRBJ1-5|TRBD1|TRBV29-1|once
TGCAGCGTTGAAGGGACAGGGGGCCAGCCCCAGCATTTT
CSVEGTGGQPQHF
>TRBJ2-2|TRBD2|TRBV6-4|-
TGTGCCAGCAGTGACTCGAGCGGGAGCACCGGGGAGCTGTTTTTT
CASSDSSGSTGELFF
>TRBJ1-3|TRBD1|TRBV19|-
TGTGCCAGTAGGATTTCCTCTACAGGGGGTCGAAACACCATATATTTT
CASRISSTGGRNTIYF
>TRBJ1-2|-|TRBV6-5|-
TGTGCCAGCCACAGGGAGGGCTATGGCTACACCTTC
CASHREGYGYTF
>TRBJ1-5|-|TRBV6-6|few
TGTGCCAGCAGTTACCCCACTCAGCCCCAGCATTTT
CASSYPTQPQHF
>TRBJ2-7|TRBD1|TRBV6-6|few
TGTGCCAGCAGCTTTCTGGCAGGGGGTTTCTACGAGCAGTACTTC
CASSFLAGGFYEQYF